The rows below give T cell receptor beta chains drawn from one sample of a study of blood T cell repertoires in COVID-19. The assay was immunoSEQ multiplex PCR, and TCRdb's table has in-frame clones only and misses some. The top ten hold about a sixth of the sample, which has 60,000 to 95,000 clones, around 90% seen once. Sequenced material: peripheral blood. All receptors derive from a woman older than 75 with active or convalescent COVID-19. The CDR3 runs from the conserved cysteine through the conserved F or W. The D gene is left open where the match is weak. Only part of the rows carry a size: once, few, many, or a class if the clone is expanded.

D	J	size	V	CDR3	DNA
TRBD1	TRBJ1-5	NA	TRBV24-1	CATSDFGRGYSNQPQHF	TGTGCCACCAGTGATTTTGGCAGGGGGTATAGCAATCAGCCCCAGCATTTT
TRBD1	TRBJ2-7	few	TRBV19	CASSAPGFGTGGSEQYF	TGTGCCAGTAGTGCGCCCGGTTTTGGGACAGGGGGAAGCGAGCAGTACTTC
NA	TRBJ2-7	NA	TRBV4-1	CASSPVMLNEQYF	TGCGCCAGCAGCCCAGTAATGTTAAACGAGCAGTACTTC
NA	TRBJ1-4	NA	TRBV18	CASSPSGINEKLFF	TGTGCCAGCTCACCATCAGGGATTAATGAAAAACTGTTTTTT
NA	TRBJ2-5	NA	TRBV5-1	CASSLTSSQETQYF	TGCGCCAGCAGCTTGACTAGCTCCCAAGAGACCCAGTACTTC
NA	TRBJ1-4	NA	TRBV30	CAWSVQRPQGEKLFF	TGTGCCTGGAGTGTACAGCGGCCCCAAGGGGAAAAACTGTTTTTT
NA	TRBJ1-6	NA	TRBV2	CASGGGAPYNSPLHF	TGTGCCAGCGGGGGGGGAGCTCCCTATAATTCACCCCTCCACTTT
TRBD2	TRBJ2-2	NA	TRBV3-1/TRBV3-2	CASSHSSLAGWNTGELFF	TGTGCCAGCAGCCACTCTTCCCTAGCGGGGTGGAACACCGGGGAGCTGTTTTTT
TRBD1	TRBJ2-7	NA	TRBV6-2/TRBV6-3	CASSPGTAKNEQYF	TGTGCCAGCAGTCCCGGGACAGCTAAAAACGAGCAGTACTTC
NA	TRBJ1-3	NA	TRBV28	CASSYQRGGASPGNTIYF	TGTGCCAGCAGTTACCAAAGGGGGGGCGCGTCGCCTGGAAACACCATATATTTT
TRBD1	TRBJ1-1	NA	TRBV5-1	CASSATTGVGETEAFF	TGCGCCAGCAGCGCCACGACAGGGGTGGGAGAGACTGAAGCTTTCTTT
NA	TRBJ2-5	NA	TRBV5-1	CASSLVSLETQYF	TGCGCCAGCAGCTTGGTTAGCTTAGAGACCCAGTACTTC
TRBD2	TRBJ2-5	once	TRBV14	CASSQDPGGWLGPPETQYF	TGTGCCAGCAGCCAGGATCCGGGGGGTTGGCTGGGCCCTCCCGAGACCCAGTACTTC
TRBD1	TRBJ1-3	NA	TRBV4-3	CASSQGTGPGNTIYF	TGCGCCAGCAGCCAGGGGACAGGGCCTGGAAACACCATATATTTT
NA	TRBJ1-5	few	TRBV19	CASTTWAESNQPQHF	TGTGCCAGTACTACCTGGGCAGAAAGCAATCAGCCCCAGCATTTT
NA	TRBJ2-7	NA	TRBV12-3/TRBV12-4	CASRRGAGYEQYF	TGTGCCAGTCGACGGGGGGCCGGCTACGAGCAGTACTTC
TRBD1	TRBJ1-4	NA	TRBV30	CAWSFRGRGEKLFF	TGTGCCTGGAGTTTTAGGGGGCGAGGTGAAAAACTGTTTTTT
NA	TRBJ2-2	once	TRBV5-1	CASSLTGATGELFF	TGCGCCAGCAGCTTAACAGGCGCAACCGGGGAGCTGTTTTTT
NA	TRBJ2-7	NA	TRBV5-1	CASSRTGYEQYF	TGCGCCAGCAGCAGAACAGGCTACGAGCAGTACTTC
NA	TRBJ1-4	NA	TRBV4-3	CASSPQAPGLREKLFF	TGCGCCAGCAGCCCCCAAGCCCCGGGACTACGGGAAAAACTGTTTTTT
NA	TRBJ1-6	NA	TRBV5-1	CASSLGGATGYSPLHF	TGCGCCAGCAGCTTGGGTGGTGCTACAGGGTACTCACCCCTCCACTTT
TRBD2	TRBJ2-5	once	TRBV27	CASSFASGETQYF	TGTGCCAGCAGTTTTGCTAGCGGGGAGACCCAGTACTTC
NA	TRBJ2-1	NA	TRBV3-1/TRBV3-2	CASSLYSGPSYNEQFF	TGTGCCAGCAGCCTTTATAGCGGTCCGTCCTACAATGAGCAGTTCTTC
TRBD2	TRBJ2-3	NA	TRBV7-8	CASSYHELAGGLKNTDTQYF	TGTGCCAGCAGCTACCATGAACTAGCGGGGGGCCTAAAGAACACAGATACGCAGTATTTT
NA	TRBJ2-4	NA	TRBV9	CASSVGGGGPKNIQYF	TGTGCCAGCAGCGTAGGAGGCGGGGGCCCGAAAAACATTCAGTACTTC
NA	TRBJ2-7	NA	TRBV5-1	CASSLELAYEQYF	TGCGCCAGCAGCTTGGAACTAGCATACGAGCAGTACTTC
TRBD2	TRBJ2-3	once	TRBV9	CASSPLGTSGGAWVATQYF	TGTGCCAGCAGCCCTCTCGGGACTAGCGGGGGGGCCTGGGTAGCCACGCAGTATTTT
NA	TRBJ1-2	NA	TRBV24-1	CATSDGHRYGYTF	TGTGCCACCAGTGATGGACACCGCTATGGCTACACCTTC
TRBD1	TRBJ1-2	NA	TRBV7-9	CASSPRQGSHGYTF	TGTGCCAGCAGCCCTCGACAGGGATCTCATGGCTACACCTTC
TRBD1	TRBJ2-7	NA	TRBV7-3	CASSTGTGRTHEQYF	TGTGCCAGCAGCACAGGGACAGGGAGGACCCACGAGCAGTACTTC
TRBD1	TRBJ1-4	NA	TRBV28	CASRTTGGYATNEKLFF	TGTGCCAGCAGGACGACAGGGGGCTATGCAACTAATGAAAAACTGTTTTTT
NA	TRBJ1-5	NA	TRBV5-3	CARSPGHPSTDSNQPQHF	TGTGCCAGAAGCCCGGGACACCCCTCCACGGATAGCAATCAGCCCCAGCATTTT
NA	TRBJ2-7	once	TRBV18	CASSLSDSFSYEQYF	TGTGCCAGCTCATTAAGCGACAGTTTCTCCTACGAGCAGTACTTC
NA	TRBJ2-2	NA	TRBV14	CASSPIYTGELFF	TGTGCCAGCAGCCCCATTTACACCGGGGAGCTGTTTTTT
NA	TRBJ1-1	NA	TRBV6-2/TRBV6-3	CASSTRGVNTEAFF	TGTGCCAGCAGTACGCGGGGGGTTAACACTGAAGCTTTCTTT
NA	TRBJ1-1	NA	TRBV30	CAWSVGGPTEAFF	TGTGCCTGGAGTGTGGGAGGGCCCACTGAAGCTTTCTTT
NA	TRBJ2-3	NA	TRBV6-5	CASSRQTEDTQYF	TGTGCCAGCAGCAGACAGACTGAAGATACGCAGTATTTT
NA	TRBJ1-3	NA	TRBV19	CASSIDSRAGNTIYF	TGTGCCAGTAGTATAGATTCCAGGGCTGGAAACACCATATATTTT
NA	TRBJ2-6	NA	TRBV28	CASSLSGSGANVLTF	TGTGCCAGCAGTTTGTCGGGCTCTGGGGCCAACGTCCTGACTTTC
NA	TRBJ1-5	NA	TRBV15	CATSKVGADQPQHF	TGTGCCACCAGCAAAGTAGGAGCGGACCAGCCCCAGCATTTT
NA	TRBJ1-1	NA	TRBV29-1	CSVEAGGSVNTEAFF	TGCAGCGTTGAAGCGGGGGGTTCGGTGAACACTGAAGCTTTCTTT
NA	TRBJ1-2	NA	TRBV28	CASSFKGRGYTF	TGTGCCAGCAGTTTCAAGGGGCGCGGCTACACCTTC
TRBD1	TRBJ1-4	NA	TRBV30	CARGTGGNEKLFF	TGTGCCCGCGGGACAGGGGGGAATGAAAAACTGTTTTTT
TRBD1	TRBJ1-1	NA	TRBV19	CASSLGGTNTEAFF	TGTGCCAGTAGTTTAGGGGGCACGAACACTGAAGCTTTCTTT
TRBD2	TRBJ2-3	NA	TRBV6-1	CASSDGGGAGDTQYF	TGTGCCAGCAGTGATGGCGGGGGGGCAGGAGATACGCAGTATTTT
TRBD1	TRBJ2-2	NA	TRBV30	CAWDRGRVTGELFF	TGTGCCTGGGACAGGGGGCGAGTCACCGGGGAGCTGTTTTTT
TRBD1	TRBJ1-2	NA	TRBV12-3/TRBV12-4	CASSFRTGYGYTF	TGTGCCAGCAGTTTCAGGACAGGGTATGGCTACACCTTC
NA	TRBJ2-7	NA	TRBV3-1/TRBV3-2	CASSLGLGPYEQYF	TGTGCCAGCAGCCTAGGATTGGGGCCCTACGAGCAGTACTTC